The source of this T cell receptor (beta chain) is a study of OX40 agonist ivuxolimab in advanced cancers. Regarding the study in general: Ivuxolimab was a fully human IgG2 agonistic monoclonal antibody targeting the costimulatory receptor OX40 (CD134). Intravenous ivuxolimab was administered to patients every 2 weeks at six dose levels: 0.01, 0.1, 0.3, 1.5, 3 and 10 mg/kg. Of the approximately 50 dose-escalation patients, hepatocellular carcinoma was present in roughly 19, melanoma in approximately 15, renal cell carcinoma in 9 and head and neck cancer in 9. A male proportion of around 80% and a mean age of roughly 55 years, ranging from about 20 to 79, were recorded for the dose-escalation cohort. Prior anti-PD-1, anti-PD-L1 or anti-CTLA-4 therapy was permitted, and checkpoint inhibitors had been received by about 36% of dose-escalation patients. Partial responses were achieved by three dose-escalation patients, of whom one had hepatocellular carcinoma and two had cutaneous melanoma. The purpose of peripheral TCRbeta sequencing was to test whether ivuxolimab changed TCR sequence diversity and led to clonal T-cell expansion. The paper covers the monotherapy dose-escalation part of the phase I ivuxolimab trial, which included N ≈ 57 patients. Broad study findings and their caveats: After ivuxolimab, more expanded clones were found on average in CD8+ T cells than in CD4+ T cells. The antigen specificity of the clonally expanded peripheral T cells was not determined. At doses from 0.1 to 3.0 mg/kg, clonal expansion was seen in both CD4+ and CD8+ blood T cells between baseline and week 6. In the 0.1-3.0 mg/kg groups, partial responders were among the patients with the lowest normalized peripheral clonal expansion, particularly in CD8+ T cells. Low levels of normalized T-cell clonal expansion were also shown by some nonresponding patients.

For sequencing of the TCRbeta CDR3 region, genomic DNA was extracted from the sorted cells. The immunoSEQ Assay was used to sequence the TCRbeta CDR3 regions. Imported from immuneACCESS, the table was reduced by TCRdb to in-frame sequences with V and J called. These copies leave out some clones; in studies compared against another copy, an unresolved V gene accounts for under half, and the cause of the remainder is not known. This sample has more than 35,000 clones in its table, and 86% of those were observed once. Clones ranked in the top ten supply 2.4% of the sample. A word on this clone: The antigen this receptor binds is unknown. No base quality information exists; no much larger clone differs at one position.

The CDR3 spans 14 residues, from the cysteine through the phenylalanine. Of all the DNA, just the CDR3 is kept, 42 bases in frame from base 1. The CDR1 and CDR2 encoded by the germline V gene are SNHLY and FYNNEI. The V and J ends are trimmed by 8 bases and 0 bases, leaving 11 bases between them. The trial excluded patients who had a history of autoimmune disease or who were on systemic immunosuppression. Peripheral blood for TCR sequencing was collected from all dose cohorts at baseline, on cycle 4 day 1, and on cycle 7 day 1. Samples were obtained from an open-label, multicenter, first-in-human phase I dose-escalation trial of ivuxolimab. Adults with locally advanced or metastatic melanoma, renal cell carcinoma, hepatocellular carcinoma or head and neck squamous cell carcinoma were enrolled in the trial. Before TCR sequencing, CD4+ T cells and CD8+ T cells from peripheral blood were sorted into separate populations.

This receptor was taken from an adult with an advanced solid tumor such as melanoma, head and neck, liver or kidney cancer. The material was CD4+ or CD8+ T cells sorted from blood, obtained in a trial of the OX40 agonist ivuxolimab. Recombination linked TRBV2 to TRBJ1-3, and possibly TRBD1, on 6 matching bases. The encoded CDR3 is CASRTGISGNTIYF. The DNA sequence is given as TGTGCCAGCCGTACAGGGATCTCTGGAAACACCATATATTTT.